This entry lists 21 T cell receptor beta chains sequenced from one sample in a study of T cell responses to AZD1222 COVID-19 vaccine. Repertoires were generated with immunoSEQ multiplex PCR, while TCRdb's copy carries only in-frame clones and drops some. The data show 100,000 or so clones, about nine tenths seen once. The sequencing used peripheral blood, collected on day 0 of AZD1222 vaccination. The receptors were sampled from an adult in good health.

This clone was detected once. As DNA, the CDR3 is TGTGCCAGCAGCTTAGAGGGGCCCACTGAAGCTTTCTTT. It is translated as CASSLEGPTEAFF. The chain carries TRBV7-9 and TRBJ1-1, with a tentative D call TRBD1 (5 bases). The ends were cut back, 1 base at V and 4 bases at J, with 7 bases in the middle. The CDR3 contains 13 residues. Germline V CDR1 and CDR2: SEHNR, FQNEAQ (reference sequence).

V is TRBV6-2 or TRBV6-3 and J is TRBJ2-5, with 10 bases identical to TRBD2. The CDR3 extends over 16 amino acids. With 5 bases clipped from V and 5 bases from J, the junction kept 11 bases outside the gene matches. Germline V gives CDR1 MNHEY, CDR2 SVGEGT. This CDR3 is CASSAGTSVGGETQYF. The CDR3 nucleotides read TGTGCCAGCAGTGCCGGGACTAGCGTTGGTGGTGAGACCCAGTACTTC.

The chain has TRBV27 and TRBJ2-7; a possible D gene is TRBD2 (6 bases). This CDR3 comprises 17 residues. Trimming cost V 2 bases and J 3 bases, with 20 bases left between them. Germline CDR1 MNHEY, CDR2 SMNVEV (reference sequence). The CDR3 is CASSLKRAGIVIYEQYF. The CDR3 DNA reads TGTGCCAGCAGTTTAAAGCGGGCAGGGATTGTGATCTACGAGCAGTACTTC.

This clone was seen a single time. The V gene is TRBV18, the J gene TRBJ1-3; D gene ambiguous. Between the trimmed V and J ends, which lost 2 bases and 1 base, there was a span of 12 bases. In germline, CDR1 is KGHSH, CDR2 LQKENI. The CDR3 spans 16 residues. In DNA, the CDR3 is TGTGCCAGCTCACCAAGTGAAGCCAGGTCTGGAAACACCATATATTTT. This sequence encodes CASSPSEARSGNTIYF.

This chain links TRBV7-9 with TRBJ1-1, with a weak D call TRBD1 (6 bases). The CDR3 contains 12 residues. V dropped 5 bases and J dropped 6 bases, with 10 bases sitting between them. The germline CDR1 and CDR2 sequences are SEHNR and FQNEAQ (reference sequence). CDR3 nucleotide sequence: TGTGCCAGCAGCCGACAGGATTCTGAAGCTTTCTTT. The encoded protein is CASSRQDSEAFF.

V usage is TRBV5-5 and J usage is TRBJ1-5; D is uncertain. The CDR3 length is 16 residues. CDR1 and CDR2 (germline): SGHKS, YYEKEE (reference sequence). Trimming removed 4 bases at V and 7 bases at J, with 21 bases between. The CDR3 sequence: CASSPWAGEVWQPQHF. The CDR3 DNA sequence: TGTGCCAGCAGCCCGTGGGCTGGGGAGGTTTGGCAGCCCCAGCATTTT.

The CDR3 sequence is CASSYSLRKKGGGAYEQYF. For the CDR3, the DNA is TGTGCCAGCAGTTACTCCTTACGTAAGAAGGGAGGGGGGGCCTACGAGCAGTACTTC. The chain has TRBV6-2 or TRBV6-3 and TRBJ2-7; D might be TRBD2 (7 bases). Trimming shortened V by 0 bases and J by 2 bases, and 23 bases separated the two germline ends. The germline gives CDR1 MNHEY, CDR2 SVGEGT. This CDR3 has 19 amino acids.

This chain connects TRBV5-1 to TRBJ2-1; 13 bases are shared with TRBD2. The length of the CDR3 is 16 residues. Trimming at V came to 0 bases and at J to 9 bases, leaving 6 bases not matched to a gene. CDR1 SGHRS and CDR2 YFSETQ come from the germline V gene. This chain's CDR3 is CASSLDGLAGEVEQFF. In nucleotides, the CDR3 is TGCGCCAGCAGCTTGGATGGACTAGCGGGAGAGGTTGAGCAGTTCTTC. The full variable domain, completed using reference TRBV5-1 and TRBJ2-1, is KAGVTQTPRYLIKTRGQQVTLSCSPISGHRSVSWYQQTPGQGLQFLFEYFSETQRNKGNFPGRFSGRQFSNSRSEMNVSTLELGDSALYLCASSLDGLAGEVEQFFGPGTRLTVL.

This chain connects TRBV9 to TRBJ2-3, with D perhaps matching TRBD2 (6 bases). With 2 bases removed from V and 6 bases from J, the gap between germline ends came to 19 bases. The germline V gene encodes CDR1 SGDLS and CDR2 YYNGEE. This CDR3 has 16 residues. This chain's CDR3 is CASSVPITSTADTQYF. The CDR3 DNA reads TGTGCCAGCAGCGTCCCAATAACTAGCACTGCCGATACGCAGTATTTT.

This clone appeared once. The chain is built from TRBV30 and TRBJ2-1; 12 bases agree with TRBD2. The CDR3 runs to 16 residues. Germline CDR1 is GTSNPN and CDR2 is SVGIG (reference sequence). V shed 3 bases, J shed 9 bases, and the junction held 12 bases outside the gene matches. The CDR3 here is CAWRARLAGESAEQFF. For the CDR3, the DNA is TGTGCCTGGAGGGCCCGACTAGCGGGAGAATCGGCTGAGCAGTTCTTC. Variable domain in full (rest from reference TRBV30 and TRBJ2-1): SQTIHQWPATLVQPVGSPLSLECTVEGTSNPNLYWYRQAAGRGLQLLFYSVGIGQISSEVPQNLSASRPQDRQFILSSKKLLLSDSGFYLCAWRARLAGESAEQFFGPGTRLTVL.

The CDR3 is CASSPPGPIYEQYF. DNA for the CDR3: TGTGCCAGCAGTCCACCGGGACCCATCTACGAGCAGTACTTC. The rearrangement uses TRBV6-2 or TRBV6-3 and TRBJ2-7; D is tentatively TRBD1 or TRBD2 (5 bases each). The length of the CDR3 is 14 residues. V was trimmed by 5 bases and J by 3 bases, leaving 14 bases between them. CDR1 and CDR2 from the germline V gene are MNHEY and SVGEGT.

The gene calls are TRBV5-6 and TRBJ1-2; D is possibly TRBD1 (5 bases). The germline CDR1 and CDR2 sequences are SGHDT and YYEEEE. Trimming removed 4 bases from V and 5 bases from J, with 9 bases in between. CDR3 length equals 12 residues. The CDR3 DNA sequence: TGTGCCAGCAGCGATGGGACTTATGGCTACACCTTC. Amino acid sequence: CASSDGTYGYTF.

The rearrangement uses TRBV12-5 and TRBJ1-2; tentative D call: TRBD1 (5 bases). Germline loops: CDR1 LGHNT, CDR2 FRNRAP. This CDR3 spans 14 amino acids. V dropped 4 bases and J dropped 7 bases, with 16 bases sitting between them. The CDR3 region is CASGSFGAAVGYTF. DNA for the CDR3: TGTGCTAGTGGTTCGTTCGGGGCCGCAGTTGGCTACACCTTC.

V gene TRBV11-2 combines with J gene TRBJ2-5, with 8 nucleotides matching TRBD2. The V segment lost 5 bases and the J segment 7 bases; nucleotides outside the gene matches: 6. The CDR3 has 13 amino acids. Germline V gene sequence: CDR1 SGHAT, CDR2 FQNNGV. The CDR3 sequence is CASSPGLAGTQYF. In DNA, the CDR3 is TGTGCCAGCAGCCCCGGACTAGCCGGGACCCAGTACTTC.

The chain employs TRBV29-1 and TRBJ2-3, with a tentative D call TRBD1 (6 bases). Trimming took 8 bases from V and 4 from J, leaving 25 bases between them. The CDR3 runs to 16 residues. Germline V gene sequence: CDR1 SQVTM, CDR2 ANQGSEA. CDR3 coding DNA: TGCAGCCCACCCGGACAGATCTCCACGAGCCCAGATACGCAGTATTTT. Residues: CSPPGQISTSPDTQYF.

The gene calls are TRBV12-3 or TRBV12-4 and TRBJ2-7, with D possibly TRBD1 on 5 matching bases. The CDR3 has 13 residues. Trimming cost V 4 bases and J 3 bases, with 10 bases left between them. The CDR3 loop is CASSYRQSYEQYF. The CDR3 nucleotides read TGTGCCAGCAGTTACCGACAGAGCTACGAGCAGTACTTC.

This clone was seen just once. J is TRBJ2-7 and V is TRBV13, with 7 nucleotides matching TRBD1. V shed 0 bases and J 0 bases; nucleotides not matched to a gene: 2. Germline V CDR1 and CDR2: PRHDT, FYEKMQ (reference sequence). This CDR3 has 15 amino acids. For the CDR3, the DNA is TGTGCCAGCAGCTTAGGAGACAGGGACTCCTACGAGCAGTACTTC. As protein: CASSLGDRDSYEQYF.

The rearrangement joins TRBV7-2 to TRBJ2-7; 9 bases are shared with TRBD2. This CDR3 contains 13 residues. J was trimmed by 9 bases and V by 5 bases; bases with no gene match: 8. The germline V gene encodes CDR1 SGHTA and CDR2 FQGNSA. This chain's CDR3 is CASSLGREGVQYF. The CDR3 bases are TGTGCCAGCAGCCTGGGGCGGGAGGGGGTGCAGTACTTC.

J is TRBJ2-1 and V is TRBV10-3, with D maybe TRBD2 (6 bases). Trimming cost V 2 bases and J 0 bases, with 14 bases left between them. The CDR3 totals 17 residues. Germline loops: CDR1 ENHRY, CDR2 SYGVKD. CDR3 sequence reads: CAISEVGLLSSYNEQFF. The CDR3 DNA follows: TGTGCCATCAGTGAGGTGGGACTCCTGAGCTCCTACAATGAGCAGTTCTTC.

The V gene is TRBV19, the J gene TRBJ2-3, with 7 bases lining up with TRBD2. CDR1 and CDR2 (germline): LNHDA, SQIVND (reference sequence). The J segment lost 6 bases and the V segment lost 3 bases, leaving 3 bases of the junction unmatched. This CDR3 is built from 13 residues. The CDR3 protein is CASSILAADTQYF. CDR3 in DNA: TGTGCCAGTAGTATCCTAGCGGCCGATACGCAGTATTTT.

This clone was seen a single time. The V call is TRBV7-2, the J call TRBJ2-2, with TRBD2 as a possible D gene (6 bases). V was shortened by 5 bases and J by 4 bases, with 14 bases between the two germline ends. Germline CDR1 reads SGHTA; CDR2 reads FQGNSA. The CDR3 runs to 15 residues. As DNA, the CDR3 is TGTGCCAGCAGCCAACGGACTATCTCCACCGGGGAGCTGTTTTTT. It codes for CASSQRTISTGELFF.